The entry that follows covers one TCR beta chain sequence. The antigen remains unidentified. This table comes from immunoSEQ multiplex PCR, and its TCRdb copy is limited to in-frame clones, with some not included. The sample records about 90,000 clones, around 90% being singletons. Germline CDR1 is DFQATT and CDR2 is SNEGSKA (reference sequence). V gave up 5 bases and J gave up 5 bases; unmatched junction bases: 1. The CDR3 spans 11 residues. This record comes from a study of graft-versus-host responses after intestinal transplantation. Study-level background: Anti-thymocyte globulin served as induction for all recipients, who then took tacrolimus and steroids for two to three years.

The study, taken as a whole, reports: Declining HvG levels early post-transplant were linked to peak circulating GvH clone levels.

The chain is built from TRBV20-1 and TRBJ2-3; 7 bases align to TRBD1. The receptor was derived from a human donor who was the organ donor for an intestinal transplant. The source was unstimulated CD4+ T cells sorted from spleen or lymph node cells, collected before transplant. This CDR3 is CSAGTVDTQYF. The CDR3 nucleotides read TGCAGTGCTGGGACAGTAGATACGCAGTATTTT.